Presented here are 17 T cell receptor beta chains from one specimen sequenced in a study of T-cell reconstitution after alpha-beta-depleted transplantation in children. Library preparation (for TCRbeta) was performed with unique molecular identifiers. TCRdb processed the PCR reads anew with MiXCR; each CDR3 protein has one entry. The sample records about 300,000 distinct CDR3 sequences, 10% being singletons. Sequences were derived from PBMCs, sampled before TCRalphabeta/CD19-depleted stem cell transplant. All receptors come from a boy under two years old with acute myeloid leukemia, due to receive a stem cell transplant.

This clonotype showed up many times. The chain recombines TRBV27 with TRBJ1-2, with 7 bases aligning to TRBD1. The CDR3 is made up of 14 amino acids. Germline trimming cut 6 bases from V and 7 bases from J; bases unmatched to any gene: 11. Per germline, CDR1 MNHEY and CDR2 SMNVEV (reference sequence). The CDR3 sequence is CASSPLDRERGYTF. The CDR3 nucleotides read TGTGCCAGCAGCCCACTTGACAGGGAGCGTGGCTACACCTTC.

This clonotype appeared many times. J is TRBJ2-7 and V is TRBV5-1; D gene ambiguous. From germline, CDR1 is SGHRS and CDR2 YFSETQ. V dropped 0 bases and J dropped 1 base, with 8 bases sitting between them. The CDR3 consists of 14 residues. CDR3 loop: CASSLVHTSYEQYF. The CDR3, as DNA: TGCGCCAGCAGCTTGGTCCACACTTCCTACGAGCAGTACTTC.

This clonotype occurred many times. The rearrangement uses TRBV7-8 and TRBJ2-3; D gene unclear. The ends were cut back, 5 bases at V and 3 bases at J, with 15 bases in the middle. The CDR3 has 15 amino acids. Germline V gene lookup returns CDR1 SGHVS and CDR2 FQNEAQ. The CDR3 bases are TGTGCCAGCAGCGGCGGACCGCCCTTTACAGATACGCAGTATTTT. Its translation is CASSGGPPFTDTQYF.

In its sample, this clonotype was seen a few times. This sequence joins TRBV7-9 and TRBJ2-1; 10 bases map to TRBD1. CDR3 length: 15 amino acids. Trimming took 4 bases from V and 6 from J; bases not matched to a gene: 6. Per the germline V gene, CDR1 is SEHNR and CDR2 is FQNEAQ (reference sequence). The CDR3 loop reads CASSSRQGARNEQFF. In DNA, the CDR3 is TGTGCCAGCAGCTCGCGACAGGGGGCGCGCAATGAGCAGTTCTTC.

This clonotype showed up many times. The J gene is TRBJ2-1, the V gene TRBV10-3, with D tentatively TRBD2 (6 bases). This CDR3 spans 13 amino acids. Germline CDR1 reads ENHRY; CDR2 reads SYGVKD. The V end was cut by 8 bases, the J end by 6 bases, with 14 bases between. Here the CDR3 reads CAIVDLARNEQFF. The CDR3 DNA reads TGTGCCATCGTTGATCTAGCGCGCAATGAGCAGTTCTTC.

Turning to this clonotype: Given a much more abundant clone one base away, this may be a read error. The chain couples TRBV29-1 to TRBJ2-1; D is ambiguous. The CDR3 length is 13 residues. Trimming removed 4 bases from V and 0 bases from J, with 7 bases in between. Germline CDR1 SQVTM, CDR2 ANQGSEA. The CDR3 DNA reads TGCAGCGTTGTTTCCACCTCCTACAATGAGCAGTTCTTC. It specifies CSVVSTSYNEQFF.

With regard to this clonotype: This may come from a read error, since a much larger clone is one base off. The V gene is TRBV7-2, the J gene TRBJ2-3; TRBD2 matches at 7 bases. The ends lost 1 base at V and 2 bases at J; junction bases unmatched: 6. Germline CDR1 and CDR2: SGHTA and FQGNSA. This CDR3 is 16 amino acids long. CDR3 sequence: CASSLEGAGNTDTQYF. As DNA, the CDR3 is TGTGCCAGCAGCTTAGAGGGAGCGGGGAACACAGATACGCAGTATTTT.

Turning to this clonotype: Being one base from a much bigger clone, this may be a read error. This chain joins TRBV7-9 and TRBJ2-2, with D maybe TRBD2 (6 bases). The V gene's germline CDR1 is SEHNR and CDR2 FQNEAQ (reference sequence). This CDR3 has 14 amino acids. The CDR3 reads CASSLTSPPGVLFF. In DNA, the CDR3 is TGTGCCAGCAGCTTGACTAGTCCCCCCGGGGTGCTGTTTTTT.

At least ten counts were recorded for this clonotype. The J gene is TRBJ2-1, the V gene TRBV7-3; TRBD2 aligns across 10 bases. With V trimmed by 3 bases and J by 6 bases, 5 bases remained unmatched. From germline, CDR1 is SGHTA and CDR2 FQGTGA. This CDR3 has 15 amino acids. In nucleotides, the CDR3 is TGTGCCAGCAGCTTTAGCGGGGGGCCCCCCAATGAGCAGTTCTTC. Protein sequence: CASSFSGGPPNEQFF.

This clonotype appeared a few times. The CDR3 loop is CASSQDRAGESYNEQFF. CDR3 DNA: TGCGCCAGCAGCCAAGATAGGGCGGGAGAGTCCTACAATGAGCAGTTCTTC. This rearrangement joins TRBV4-3 to TRBJ2-1; 7 nucleotides agree with TRBD2. Germline V gives CDR1 LGHNA, CDR2 YSLEER. This CDR3 has 17 residues. The trim removed 0 bases at V and 1 base at J, leaving 6 bases unmatched.

Ten or more counts support this clonotype. The gene calls are TRBV28 and TRBJ2-5; TRBD2 might be the D (5 bases). The germline CDR1 and CDR2 sequences are MDHEN and SYDVKM. The germline V and J ends were trimmed by 6 bases and 4 bases, with 12 bases remaining between them. This CDR3 region has 13 residues. The CDR3 DNA reads as TGTGCCAGCAGGGCATCGGGGATAGAGACCCAGTACTTC. It translates to CASRASGIETQYF.

The genes are TRBV19 and TRBJ2-4; 7 bases are shared with TRBD2. Per germline, CDR1 LNHDA and CDR2 SQIVND (reference sequence). Trimming cost V 4 bases and J 0 bases; bases outside gene matches: 15. There are 19 residues in the CDR3. The CDR3 sequence is CASSTTAGERNLAKNIQYF. CDR3 bases: TGTGCCAGTAGTACCACTGCGGGAGAGCGAAACTTAGCCAAAAACATTCAGTACTTC.

The chain has TRBV20-1 and TRBJ1-2; 12 bases match TRBD1. Germline values: CDR1 DFQATT, CDR2 SNEGSKA (reference sequence). The J segment lost 2 bases and the V segment lost 4 bases, leaving 5 bases of the junction unmatched. CDR3 length: 15 amino acids. DNA of the CDR3: TGCAGTGCTACCTCCGGGACAGGGGGCAACTATGGCTACACCTTC. Its protein is CSATSGTGGNYGYTF.

This clonotype was observed at least ten times. This chain joins TRBV28 and TRBJ2-7; 8 bases are shared with TRBD1. Unmatched junction bases numbered 8, after V lost 6 bases and J lost 4 bases. In germline, CDR1 is MDHEN, CDR2 SYDVKM. The CDR3 contains 14 residues. For the CDR3, the DNA is TGTGCCAGCAGGGAGACAGGGGTCCTATACGAGCAGTACTTC. Amino acid sequence: CASRETGVLYEQYF.

Worth noting for this clonotype: The junction differs from germline at one of its ends, possibly a read error. This chain uses TRBV28 with TRBJ2-3, with a tentative D call TRBD2 (5 bases). This CDR3 has 16 amino acids. Germline CDR1 is MDHEN and CDR2 is SYDVKM. The CDR3 here is CASSSLGSPSTDMQYF. CDR3 nucleotide sequence: TGTGCCAGCAGTTCCTTAGGTTCCCCTAGCACAGATATGCAGTATTTT.

This clonotype showed up just a few times. This chain joins TRBV6-2 or TRBV6-3 and TRBJ2-7; possible D gene TRBD1, 5 bases. Germline V gives CDR1 MNHEY, CDR2 SVGEGT. The CDR3 totals 14 residues. The V end lost 2 bases, the J end lost 5 bases, and 13 bases lay between the germline ends. DNA of the CDR3: TGTGCCAGCAGTTACGGGGTCAGGGCGGACGAGCAGTACTTC. Protein product: CASSYGVRADEQYF.

In this sample, this clonotype turned up a few times. The V gene is TRBV29-1, the J gene TRBJ2-1, with 8 bases lining up with TRBD2. V was clipped by 4 bases and J by 4 bases; unmatched bases: 12. Germline CDR1 SQVTM, CDR2 ANQGSEA. The CDR3 contains 16 residues. The CDR3 loop reads CSVGYSRASGYNEQFF. In DNA, the CDR3 is TGCAGCGTTGGATACTCCAGGGCTAGCGGGTACAATGAGCAGTTCTTC.